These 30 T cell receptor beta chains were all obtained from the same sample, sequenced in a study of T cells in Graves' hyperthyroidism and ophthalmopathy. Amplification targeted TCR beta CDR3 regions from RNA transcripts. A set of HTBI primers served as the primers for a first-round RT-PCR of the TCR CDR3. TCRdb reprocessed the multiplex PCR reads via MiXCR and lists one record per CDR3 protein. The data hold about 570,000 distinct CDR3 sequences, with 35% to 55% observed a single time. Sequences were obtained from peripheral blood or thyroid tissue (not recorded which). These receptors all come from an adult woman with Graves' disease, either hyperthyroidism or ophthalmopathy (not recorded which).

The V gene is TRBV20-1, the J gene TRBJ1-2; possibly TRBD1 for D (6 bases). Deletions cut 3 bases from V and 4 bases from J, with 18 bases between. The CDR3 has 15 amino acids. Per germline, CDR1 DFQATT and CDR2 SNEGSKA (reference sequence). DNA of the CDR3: TGCAGTGCTAGGGGGGTGGGGGGCGCGGGCTATGGCTACACCTTC. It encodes CSARGVGGAGYGYTF.

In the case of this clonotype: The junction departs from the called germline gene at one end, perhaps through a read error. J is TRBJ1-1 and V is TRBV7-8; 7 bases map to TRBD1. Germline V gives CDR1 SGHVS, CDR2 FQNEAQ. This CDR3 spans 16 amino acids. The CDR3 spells CVSSPREGGAYTEAFF. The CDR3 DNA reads TGTGTCAGCAGCCCTCGAGAAGGGGGCGCTTACACTGAAGCTTTCTTT.

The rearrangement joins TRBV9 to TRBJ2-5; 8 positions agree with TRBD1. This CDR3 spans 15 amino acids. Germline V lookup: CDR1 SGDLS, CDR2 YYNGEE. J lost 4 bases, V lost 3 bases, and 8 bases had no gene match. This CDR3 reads CASSGEGQGLETQYF. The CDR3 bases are TGTGCCAGCAGCGGAGAAGGACAGGGTTTAGAGACCCAGTACTTC.

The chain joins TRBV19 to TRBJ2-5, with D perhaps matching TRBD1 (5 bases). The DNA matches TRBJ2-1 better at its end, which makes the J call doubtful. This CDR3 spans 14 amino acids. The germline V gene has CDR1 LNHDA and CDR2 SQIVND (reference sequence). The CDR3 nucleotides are TGTGCCAGTAGTAACTGGACAAGCAACAATGAGCAGTTCTTC. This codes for CASSNWTSNNEQFF.

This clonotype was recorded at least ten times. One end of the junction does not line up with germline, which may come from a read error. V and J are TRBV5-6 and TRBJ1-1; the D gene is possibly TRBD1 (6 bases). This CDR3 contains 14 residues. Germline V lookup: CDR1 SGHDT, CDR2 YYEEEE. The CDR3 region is CASSFTQGNTEAFF. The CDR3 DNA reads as TGCGCCAGCAGCTTCACACAGGGAAACACTGAAGCTTTCTTT.

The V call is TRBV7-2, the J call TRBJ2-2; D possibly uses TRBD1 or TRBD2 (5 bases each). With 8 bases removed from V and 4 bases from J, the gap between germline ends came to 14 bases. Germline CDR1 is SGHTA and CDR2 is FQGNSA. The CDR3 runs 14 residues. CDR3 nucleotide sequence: TGTGCCAGCCGGGGCCCTGCACTCACCGGGGAGCTGTTTTTT. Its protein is CASRGPALTGELFF.

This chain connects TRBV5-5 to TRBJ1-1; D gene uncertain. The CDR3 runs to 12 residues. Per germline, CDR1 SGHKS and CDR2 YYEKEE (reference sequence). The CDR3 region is CADRHLNTEAFF. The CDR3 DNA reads TGTGCGGACCGTCACCTGAACACTGAAGCTTTCTTT.

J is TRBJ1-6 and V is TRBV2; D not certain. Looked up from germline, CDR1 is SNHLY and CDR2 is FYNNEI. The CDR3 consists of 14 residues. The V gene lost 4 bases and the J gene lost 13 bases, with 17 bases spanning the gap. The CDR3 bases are TGTGCCAGCAGTGCAGTAATTAGCAATCAGCCCCTCCACTTT. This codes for CASSAVISNQPLHF.

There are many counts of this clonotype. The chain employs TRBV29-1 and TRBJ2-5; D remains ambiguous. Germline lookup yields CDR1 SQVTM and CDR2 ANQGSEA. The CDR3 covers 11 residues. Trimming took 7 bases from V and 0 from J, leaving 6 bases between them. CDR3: CSAGNQETQYF. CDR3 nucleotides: TGCAGCGCAGGAAACCAAGAGACCCAGTACTTC.

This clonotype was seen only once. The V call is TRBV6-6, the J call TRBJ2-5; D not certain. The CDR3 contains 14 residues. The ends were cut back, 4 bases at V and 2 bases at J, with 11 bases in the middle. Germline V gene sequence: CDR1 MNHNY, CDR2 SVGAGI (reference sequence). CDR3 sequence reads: CASSSTVIQETQYF. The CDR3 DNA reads TGTGCCAGCAGTTCCACCGTAATACAAGAGACCCAGTACTTC.

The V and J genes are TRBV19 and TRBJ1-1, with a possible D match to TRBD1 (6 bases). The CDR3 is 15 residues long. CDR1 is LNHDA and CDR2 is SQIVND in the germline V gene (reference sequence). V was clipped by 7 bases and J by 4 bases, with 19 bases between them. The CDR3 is CASTASGGMGTEAFF. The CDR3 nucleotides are TGTGCCAGTACCGCGTCCGGGGGCATGGGCACTGAAGCTTTCTTT. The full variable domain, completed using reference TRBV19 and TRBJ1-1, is DGGITQSPKYLFRKEGQNVTLSCEQNLNHDAMYWYRQDPGQGLRLIYYSQIVNDFQKGDIAEGYSVSREKKESFPLTVTSAQKNPTAFYLCASTASGGMGTEAFFGQGTRLTVV.

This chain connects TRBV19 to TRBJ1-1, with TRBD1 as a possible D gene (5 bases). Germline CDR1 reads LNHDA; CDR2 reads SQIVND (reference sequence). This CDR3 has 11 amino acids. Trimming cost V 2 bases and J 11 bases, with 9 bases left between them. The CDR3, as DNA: TGTGCCAGTAGTATACGGGGGAGGGCTTTCTTT. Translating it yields CASSIRGRAFF.

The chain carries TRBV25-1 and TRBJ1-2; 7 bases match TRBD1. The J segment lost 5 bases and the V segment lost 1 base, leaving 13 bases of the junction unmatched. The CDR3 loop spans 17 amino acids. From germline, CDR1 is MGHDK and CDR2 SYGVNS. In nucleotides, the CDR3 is TGTGCCAGCAGTGAATTTAGGGACCCCGGGACAGCATATGGCTACACCTTC. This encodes CASSEFRDPGTAYGYTF.

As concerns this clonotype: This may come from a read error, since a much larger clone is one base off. CDR3 residues: CAIKGSNTGELFF. For the CDR3, the DNA is TGTGCCATCAAGGGATCGAACACCGGGGAGCTGTTTTTT. The chain combines TRBV12-3 or TRBV12-4 with TRBJ2-2; D ambiguous. The length of the CDR3 is 13 residues. Between the trimmed V and J ends, which lost 10 bases and 0 bases, there was a span of 9 bases.

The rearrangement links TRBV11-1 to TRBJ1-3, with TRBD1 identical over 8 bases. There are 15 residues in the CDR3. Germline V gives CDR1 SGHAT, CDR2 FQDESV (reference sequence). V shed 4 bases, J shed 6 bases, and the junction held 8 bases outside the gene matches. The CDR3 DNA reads TGTGCCAGCAGCTCAAGCGGACAGGGCGCAAACACCATATATTTT. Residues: CASSSSGQGANTIYF.

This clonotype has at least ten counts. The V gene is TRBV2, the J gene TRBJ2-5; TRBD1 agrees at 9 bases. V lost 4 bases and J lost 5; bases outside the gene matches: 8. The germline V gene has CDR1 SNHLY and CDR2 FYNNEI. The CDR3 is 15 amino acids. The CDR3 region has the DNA TGTGCCAGCAGTGGGGGGACAGGGACGGTGGAGACCCAGTACTTC. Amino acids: CASSGGTGTVETQYF.

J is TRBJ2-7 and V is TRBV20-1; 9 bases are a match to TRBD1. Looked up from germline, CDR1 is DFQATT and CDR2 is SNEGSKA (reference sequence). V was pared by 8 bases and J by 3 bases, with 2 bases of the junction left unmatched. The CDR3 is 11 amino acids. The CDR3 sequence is CSRDRVYEQYF. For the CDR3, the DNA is TGCAGTCGGGACAGGGTCTACGAGCAGTACTTC.

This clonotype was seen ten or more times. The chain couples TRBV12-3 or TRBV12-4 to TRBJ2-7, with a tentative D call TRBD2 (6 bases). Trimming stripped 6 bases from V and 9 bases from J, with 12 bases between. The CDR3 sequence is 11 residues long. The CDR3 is CASSRGTGQYF. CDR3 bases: TGTGCCAGCAGCCGCGGGACCGGGCAGTACTTC.

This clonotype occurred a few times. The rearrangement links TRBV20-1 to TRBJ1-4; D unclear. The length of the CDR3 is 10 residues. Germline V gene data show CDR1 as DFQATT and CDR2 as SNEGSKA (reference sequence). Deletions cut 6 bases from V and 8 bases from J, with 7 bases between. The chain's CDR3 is CSATDEKLFF. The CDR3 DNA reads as TGCAGTGCCACCGACGAAAAACTGTTTTTT.

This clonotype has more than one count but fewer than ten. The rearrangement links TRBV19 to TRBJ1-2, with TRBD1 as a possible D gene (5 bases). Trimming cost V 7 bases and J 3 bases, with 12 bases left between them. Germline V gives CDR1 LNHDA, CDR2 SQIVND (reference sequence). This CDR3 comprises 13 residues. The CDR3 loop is CASTTGTHYGYTF. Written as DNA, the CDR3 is TGTGCCAGTACTACAGGAACCCACTATGGCTACACCTTC.

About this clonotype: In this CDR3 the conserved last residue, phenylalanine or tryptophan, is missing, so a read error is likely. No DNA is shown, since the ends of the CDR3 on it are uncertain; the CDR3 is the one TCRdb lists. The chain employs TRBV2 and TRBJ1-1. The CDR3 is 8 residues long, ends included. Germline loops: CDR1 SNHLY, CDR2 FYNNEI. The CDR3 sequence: CASSEAFQ.

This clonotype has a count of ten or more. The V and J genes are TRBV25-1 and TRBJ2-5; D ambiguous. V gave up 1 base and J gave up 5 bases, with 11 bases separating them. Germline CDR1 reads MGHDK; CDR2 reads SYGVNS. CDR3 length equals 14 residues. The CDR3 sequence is CASSESGVGETQYF. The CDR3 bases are TGTGCCAGCAGTGAATCTGGGGTAGGGGAGACCCAGTACTTC.

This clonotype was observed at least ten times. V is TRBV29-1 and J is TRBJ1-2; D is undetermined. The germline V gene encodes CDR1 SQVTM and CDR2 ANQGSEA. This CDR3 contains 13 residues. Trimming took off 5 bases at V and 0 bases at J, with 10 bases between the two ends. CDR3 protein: CSVLREANYGYTF. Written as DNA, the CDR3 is TGCAGCGTTCTACGGGAAGCTAACTATGGCTACACCTTC.

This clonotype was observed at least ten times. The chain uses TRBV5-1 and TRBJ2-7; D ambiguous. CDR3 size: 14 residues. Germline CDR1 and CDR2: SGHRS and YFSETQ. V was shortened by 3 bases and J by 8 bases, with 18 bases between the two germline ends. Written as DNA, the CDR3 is TGCGCCAGCAGCTCATACCGGGCCCCCCGGCAGCAGTACTTC. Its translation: CASSSYRAPRQQYF.

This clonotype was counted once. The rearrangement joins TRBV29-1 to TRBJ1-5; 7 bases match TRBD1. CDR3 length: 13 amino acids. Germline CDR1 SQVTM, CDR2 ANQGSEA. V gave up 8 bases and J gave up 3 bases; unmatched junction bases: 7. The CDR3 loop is CSLQGRPNQPQHF. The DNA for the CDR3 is TGCAGCTTACAGGGGAGGCCCAATCAGCCCCAGCATTTT.

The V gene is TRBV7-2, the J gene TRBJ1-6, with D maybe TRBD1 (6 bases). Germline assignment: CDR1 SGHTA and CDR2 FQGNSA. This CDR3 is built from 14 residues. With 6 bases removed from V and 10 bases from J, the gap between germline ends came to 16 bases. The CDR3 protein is CASRRTGSGSPLHF. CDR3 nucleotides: TGTGCCAGCAGGAGAACAGGGTCGGGCTCACCCCTCCACTTT.

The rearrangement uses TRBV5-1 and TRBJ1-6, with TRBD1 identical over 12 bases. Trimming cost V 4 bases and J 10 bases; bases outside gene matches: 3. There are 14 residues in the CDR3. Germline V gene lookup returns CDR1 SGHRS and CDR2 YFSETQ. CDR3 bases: TGCGCCAGCAGCCATGGGACAGGGGGCTCACCCCTCCACTTT. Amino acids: CASSHGTGGSPLHF.

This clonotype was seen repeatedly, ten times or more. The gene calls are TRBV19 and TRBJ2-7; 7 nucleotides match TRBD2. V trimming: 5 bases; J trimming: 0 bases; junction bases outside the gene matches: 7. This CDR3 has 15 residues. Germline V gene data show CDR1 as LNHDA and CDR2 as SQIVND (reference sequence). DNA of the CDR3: TGTGCCAGTAGTCGCGGGGGTCAGGCCTCCTACGAGCAGTACTTC. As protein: CASSRGGQASYEQYF.

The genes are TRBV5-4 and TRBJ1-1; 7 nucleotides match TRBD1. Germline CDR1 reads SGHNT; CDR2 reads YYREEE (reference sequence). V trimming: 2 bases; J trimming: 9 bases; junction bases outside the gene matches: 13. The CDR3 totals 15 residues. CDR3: CASSFRGQRLLQAFF. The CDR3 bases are TGTGCCAGCAGCTTCCGGGGACAGCGCTTGCTACAAGCTTTCTTT.

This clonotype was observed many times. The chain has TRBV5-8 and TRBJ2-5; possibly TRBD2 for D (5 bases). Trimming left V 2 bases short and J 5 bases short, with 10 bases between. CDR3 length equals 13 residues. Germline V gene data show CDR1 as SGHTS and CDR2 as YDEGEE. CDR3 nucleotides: TGTGCCAGCAGCTTAGTAGGGAGCGAGACCCAGTACTTC. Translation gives CASSLVGSETQYF.